This TCR beta chain was recorded in a study of immune evolution from preneoplasia to lung adenocarcinoma. Germline V CDR1 and CDR2: SGHNT, YYREEE (reference sequence). The CDR3 extends over 14 amino acids. Trimming shortened V by 0 bases and J by 0 bases, and 3 bases separated the two germline ends. Generated by immunoSEQ multiplex PCR, the TCRdb table keeps only in-frame clones and is missing some. The sample yields thousands of clones, around 69% seen once. This receptor was obtained from a person of 80 years or more with lung adenocarcinoma. The chain combines TRBV5-4 with TRBJ2-2; D unresolved. The material sequenced was FFPE adjacent normal lung tissue. CDR3 coding DNA: TGTGCCAGCAGCTTGGACCCGAACACCGGGGAGCTGTTTTTT. This sequence encodes CASSLDPNTGELFF.